This TCR beta chain was found in a study of blood T cell repertoires in COVID-19. Source study methods: Reference gene primer amplification in the assay estimated nucleated cell counts. The data were produced by immunoSEQ multiplex PCR, yet TCRdb's version contains in-frame clones alone and is incomplete. That table supplies the V and J calls and clone size; D and trimming were determined from the DNA. Of fewer than 250,000 clones in the sample, 84% were seen once. Germline assignment: CDR1 WSHSY and CDR2 SAAADI. CDR3 length equals 14 residues. V was shortened by 6 bases and J by 2 bases, with 11 bases between the two germline ends.

The receptor's source is a woman in her 70s with active or convalescent COVID-19. The V gene is TRBV10-2, the J gene TRBJ2-1; D is perhaps TRBD1 (5 bases). The sample was peripheral blood. The chain's CDR3 is CASRGTGPYNEQFF. The CDR3 bases are TGCGCCAGCAGGGGAACAGGTCCCTACAATGAGCAGTTCTTC.